These 16 T cell receptor beta chains share one sample of origin, sequenced in a study of T cell responses to AZD1222 COVID-19 vaccine. Assay: immunoSEQ multiplex PCR; the TCRdb copy retains only in-frame clones and omits some. The data contain roughly 160,000 clones, 70% to 90% of them seen just once; the ten biggest clones take up 4% to 5.5%. The material was peripheral blood, obtained 28 days after the second AZD1222 dose. The receptor source for this set is an adult who received the AZD1222 COVID-19 vaccine.

This chain links TRBV28 with TRBJ2-5, with D perhaps TRBD2 (6 bases). Trimming removed 2 bases at V and 1 base at J, with 11 bases between. Germline assignment: CDR1 MDHEN and CDR2 SYDVKM. The CDR3 totals 15 residues. The CDR3 here is CASSLASGGQETQYF. The DNA for the CDR3 is TGTGCCAGCAGTTTAGCCTCCGGGGGCCAAGAGACCCAGTACTTC.

This clone was observed a few times. The gene calls are TRBV19 and TRBJ1-2; weak D call: TRBD1 (6 bases). Germline lookup yields CDR1 LNHDA and CDR2 SQIVND (reference sequence). The V end was cut by 3 bases, the J end by 9 bases, with 20 bases between. This CDR3 contains 15 residues. Here the CDR3 DNA reads TGTGCCAGTAGTATTTCCGGGACACCGGTTCATAGCTACACCTTC. Protein sequence: CASSISGTPVHSYTF.

This clone was detected only once. This sequence joins TRBV13 and TRBJ2-2, with a tentative D call TRBD2 (6 bases). Between the trimmed V and J ends, which lost 0 bases and 4 bases, there was a span of 18 bases. CDR3 length: 18 residues. The germline gives CDR1 PRHDT, CDR2 FYEKMQ (reference sequence). CDR3 loop: CASSLGLLRGSSTGELFF. Written as DNA, the CDR3 is TGTGCCAGCAGCTTAGGCCTGTTGCGGGGTAGTAGCACCGGGGAGCTGTTTTTT.

This chain links TRBV6-4 with TRBJ2-2, with unresolved D. The germline gives CDR1 MRHNA, CDR2 SNTAGT. The CDR3 runs 13 residues. The V and J ends lost 6 bases and 4 bases respectively, with 9 bases between them. CDR3 region: CASRMEGTGELFF. The DNA for the CDR3 is TGTGCCAGCAGAATGGAAGGCACCGGGGAGCTGTTTTTT.

The rearrangement uses TRBV3-1 (or the pseudogene TRBV3-2) and TRBJ1-1, with 7 bases matching TRBD1. The CDR3 length is 14 residues. CDR1 and CDR2 (germline): LGHDT, YNNKEL (reference sequence). J gave up 1 base and V 1 base, and 0 bases lay outside the gene matches. CDR3: CASSQGDRNTEAFF. The CDR3 coding sequence is TGTGCCAGCAGCCAAGGGGACAGGAACACTGAAGCTTTCTTT.

The chain has TRBV5-4 and TRBJ2-7; the D gene is possibly TRBD2 (5 bases). Germline lookup yields CDR1 SGHNT and CDR2 YYREEE (reference sequence). The CDR3 has 14 amino acids. V lost 0 bases and J lost 1, with 8 bases in between. The CDR3 protein is CASSLGGGSYEQYF. The CDR3 coding sequence is TGTGCCAGCAGCTTGGGAGGAGGTTCCTACGAGCAGTACTTC.

The V call is TRBV3-1 (or the pseudogene TRBV3-2), the J call TRBJ1-5; TRBD1 matches at 7 bases. With V trimmed by 1 base and J by 3 bases, 6 bases remained unmatched. The CDR3 has 16 amino acids. Germline CDR1 reads LGHDT; CDR2 reads YNNKEL (reference sequence). The CDR3 region has the DNA TGTGCCAGCAGCCAAGGGACAGGCCTTTTCAATCAGCCCCAGCATTTT. Its protein product is CASSQGTGLFNQPQHF.

The sample holds a few counts of this clone. The genes are TRBV12-5 and TRBJ1-1, with TRBD1 matching over 7 bases. The CDR3 loop spans 12 amino acids. Germline CDR1 LGHNT, CDR2 FRNRAP. V shed 6 bases and J 6 bases; nucleotides not matched to a gene: 4. CDR3 region: CASGVTGSEAFF. The CDR3 nucleotides read TGTGCTAGTGGGGTGACAGGGTCTGAAGCTTTCTTT.

The J gene is TRBJ1-5, the V gene TRBV7-8; D possibly corresponds to TRBD1 (5 bases). The germline CDR1 and CDR2 sequences are SGHVS and FQNEAQ. V shed 2 bases and J shed 3 bases, with 8 bases lying between them. The CDR3 loop spans 14 amino acids. CDR3 amino acids: CASSLNRNNQPQHF. The CDR3 DNA reads as TGTGCCAGCAGCTTAAACAGGAACAATCAGCCCCAGCATTTT. Full variable domain (remainder filled in from reference TRBV7-8 and TRBJ1-5): GAGVSQSPRYKVAKRGQDVALRCDPISGHVSLFWYQQALGQGPEFLTYFQNEAQLDKSGLPSDRFFAERPEGSVSTLKIQRTQQEDSAVYLCASSLNRNNQPQHFGDGTRLSIL.

The sample holds one count of this clone. The V call is TRBV19, the J call TRBJ1-3; 7 bases are a match to TRBD1. This CDR3 contains 16 residues. Germline V CDR1 and CDR2: LNHDA, SQIVND (reference sequence). Trimming removed 6 bases from V and 0 bases from J; junction bases left unmatched: 8. CDR3 nucleotide sequence: TGTGCCAGTAGACCCACGGGACAGAGCTCTGGAAACACCATATATTTT. This encodes CASRPTGQSSGNTIYF.

In DNA, the CDR3 is TGTGCCAGCCAACCGACAGGGGGCGAAGGGCAGCCCCAGCATTTT. It is translated as CASQPTGGEGQPQHF. This chain links TRBV7-6 with TRBJ1-5; 10 nucleotides align to TRBD1. CDR1 is SGHVS and CDR2 is FNYEAQ in the germline V gene. The CDR3 has 15 amino acids. Trimming took 8 bases from V and 7 from J; bases not matched to a gene: 11.

The J gene is TRBJ1-4, the V gene TRBV29-1; TRBD1 matches at 8 bases. The germline CDR1 and CDR2 sequences are SQVTM and ANQGSEA. The CDR3 covers 16 residues. The V gene end was trimmed by 7 bases and the J gene end by 6 bases; junction bases not matched to a gene: 16. CDR3 nucleotide sequence: TGCAGCGCCCTTGGGACAGGCGGCGTCGGGTATGAAAAACTGTTTTTT. It encodes CSALGTGGVGYEKLFF.

The chain combines TRBV7-2 with TRBJ1-6; TRBD1 is a possible D gene (6 bases). This CDR3 has 13 amino acids. Trimming pared 5 bases from V and 8 bases from J, leaving 10 bases between. Germline assignment: CDR1 SGHTA and CDR2 FQGNSA. CDR3 loop: CASSPEGDSPLHF. CDR3 nucleotides: TGTGCCAGCAGCCCTGAGGGGGATTCACCCCTCCACTTT.

Relative to its sample, this clone is medium-sized. The chain links TRBV14 to TRBJ1-5; D gene ambiguous. Germline V gene sequence: CDR1 SGHDN, CDR2 FVKESK. Trimming took 9 bases from V and 5 from J, leaving 17 bases between them. The CDR3 extends over 14 amino acids. The CDR3 spells CASNIGGRDQPQHF. CDR3 coding DNA: TGTGCCAGTAATATCGGAGGAAGGGATCAGCCCCAGCATTTT.

The chain employs TRBV27 and TRBJ1-1, with 7 bases fitting TRBD1. The CDR3 sequence is 15 residues long. Trimming removed 3 bases from V and 4 bases from J; junction bases left unmatched: 8. From germline, CDR1 is MNHEY and CDR2 SMNVEV (reference sequence). The CDR3 DNA reads as TGTGCCAGCAGTTTCCTCCAGGGGGGTGGCACTGAAGCTTTCTTT. This sequence encodes CASSFLQGGGTEAFF.

This clone has just a few counts. This sequence joins TRBV5-4 and TRBJ1-2; TRBD1 matches at 7 bases. The CDR3 contains 15 residues. With V trimmed by 5 bases and J by 5 bases, 12 bases remained unmatched. Germline values: CDR1 SGHNT, CDR2 YYREEE (reference sequence). For the CDR3, the DNA is TGTGCCAGCAGTACTAAAGAGGGGGCCTCGTATGGCTACACCTTC. Its translation: CASSTKEGASYGYTF.